This TCR beta chain was sequenced in a study of identifying expanded T cells in peripheral blood. Healthy donors had no documented immune events, such as infections, while sampled. Study outcomes and limitations: Clone count variance between approximately two-week samples rose with total template count. Over about two and four weeks, about 17 and 20 clones changed, versus around 1.3 between replicates.

Libraries were prepared by immunoSEQ multiplex PCR; TCRdb keeps only in-frame clonotypes and omits some of them. The sample shows over 85,000 clones, 70% to 90% of them seen only once. In the case of this clone: The antigen is not known.

The sequenced sample consisted of blood. This TCR came from a person aged 18 to 75 in good health.

The CDR3 coding sequence is TGCGCCAGCAGCCTACTAGCGGATGATGGGGATGAGCAGTTCTTC. It translates to CASSLLADDGDEQFF. The chain employs TRBV5-1 and TRBJ2-1; TRBD2 agrees at 8 bases. The trim removed 4 bases at V and 8 bases at J, leaving 11 bases unmatched. This CDR3 region has 15 residues. The germline V gene encodes CDR1 SGHRS and CDR2 YFSETQ.